A single sample is the source of the 20 T cell receptor beta chains below, sequenced in a study of beta chain features in type 1 diabetes. Sequenced material consisted of expressed TCRB transcripts (all of the isolated RNA was reverse transcribed). Here immunoSEQ multiplex PCR was the method, and the copy in TCRdb shows in-frame clones only, minus some. The data contain some 220,000 clones, roughly a tenth of them singletons. The sample comprised central memory CD4+ T cells from blood. These TCRs come from a man younger than 30 in good health.

V usage is TRBV7-3 and J usage is TRBJ1-1; D is unresolved. Trimming removed 2 bases from V and 4 bases from J, with 11 bases in between. Germline V gene data show CDR1 as SGHTA and CDR2 as FQGTGA. CDR3 size: 14 residues. This CDR3 reads CASSLRSSGTEAFF. The CDR3 coding sequence is TGTGCCAGCAGCTTACGCAGTTCGGGCACTGAAGCTTTCTTT.

The V call is TRBV6-6, the J call TRBJ2-5; possible D gene TRBD1, 6 bases. Trimming removed 0 bases from V and 5 bases from J, with 13 bases in between. Per the germline V gene, CDR1 is MNHNY and CDR2 is SVGAGI (reference sequence). This CDR3 contains 15 residues. CDR3 bases: TGTGCCAGCAGTTACTCGGCACAGGGTGGGGAGACCCAGTACTTC. This gives the protein CASSYSAQGGETQYF.

The sample holds a few counts of this clone. The chain carries TRBV5-1 and TRBJ2-5; 9 nucleotides align to TRBD2. Germline CDR1 reads SGHRS; CDR2 reads YFSETQ. CDR3 length: 16 residues. Trimming at V came to 4 bases and at J to 5 bases, leaving 12 bases not matched to a gene. Here the CDR3 DNA reads TGCGCCAGCAGCAGCGGATTAGCGGGAGCGAAGGAGACCCAGTACTTC. Protein product: CASSSGLAGAKETQYF.

This clone was found a few times. This chain connects TRBV30 to TRBJ2-1; TRBD1 agrees at 8 bases. V shed 4 bases, J shed 2 bases, and the junction held 4 bases outside the gene matches. The CDR3 sequence is 14 residues long. Germline V gene lookup returns CDR1 GTSNPN and CDR2 SVGIG (reference sequence). CDR3 nucleotides: TGTGCCTGGACTCCGGGACAGGCCTACAATGAGCAGTTCTTC. It yields the protein CAWTPGQAYNEQFF.

This clone has a handful of counts. This chain joins TRBV5-6 and TRBJ1-2; 8 positions match TRBD1. Germline CDR1 SGHDT, CDR2 YYEEEE. CDR3 size: 13 residues. With 4 bases clipped from V and 4 bases from J, the junction kept 3 bases outside the gene matches. This CDR3 reads CASSTDRVYGYTF. As DNA, the CDR3 is TGTGCCAGCAGCACGGACAGGGTCTATGGCTACACCTTC. Full variable domain (remainder filled in from reference TRBV5-6 and TRBJ1-2): DAGVTQSPTHLIKTRGQQVTLRCSPKSGHDTVSWYQQALGQGPQFIFQYYEEEERQRGNFPDRFSGHQFPNYSSELNVNALLLGDSALYLCASSTDRVYGYTFGSGTRLTVV.

This clone came up many times. The same CDR3 can be traced to other DNA sequences in this sample. V is TRBV7-3 and J is TRBJ2-3, with D possibly matching TRBD2 (5 bases). V gave up 1 base and J gave up 5 bases, with 7 bases separating them. This CDR3 is built from 13 residues. Germline-derived CDR1 and CDR2 are SGHTA and FQGTGA. CDR3 sequence: CASSLREKDTQYF. CDR3 coding DNA: TGTGCCAGCAGCTTAAGGGAGAAAGATACGCAGTATTTT.

The chain recombines TRBV28 with TRBJ2-7; D not resolved. The CDR3 is 13 amino acids. CDR1 and CDR2 (germline): MDHEN, SYDVKM. V lost 6 bases to trimming and J lost 5 bases, with 14 bases between them. The CDR3 protein is CASRPGFRHEQYF. The CDR3 coding sequence is TGTGCCAGCAGGCCGGGCTTCCGGCACGAGCAGTACTTC.

This chain joins TRBV7-3 and TRBJ2-1; D unresolved. The V end lost 2 bases, the J end lost 5 bases, and 10 bases lay between the germline ends. In germline, CDR1 is SGHTA, CDR2 FQGTGA. The CDR3 has 14 amino acids. The CDR3 DNA reads as TGTGCCAGCAGCTTAGCGCGGCGTAACAATGAGCAGTTCTTC. Its protein product is CASSLARRNNEQFF. The variable domain in full, with the rest retrieved from reference TRBV7-3 and TRBJ2-1, is GAGVSQTPSNKVTEKGKYVELRCDPISGHTALYWYRQSLGQGPEFLIYFQGTGAADDSGLPNDRFFAVRPEGSVSTLKIQRTERGDSAVYLCASSLARRNNEQFFGPGTRLTVL.

The V call is TRBV2, the J call TRBJ2-3; 11 nucleotides agree with TRBD2. The V and J ends lost 8 bases and 1 base, in that order; junction bases with no gene match: 2. The CDR3 contains 14 residues. Germline assignment: CDR1 SNHLY and CDR2 FYNNEI. The CDR3 protein is CASGGLAGTDTQYF. In DNA form, the CDR3 reads TGTGCCAGCGGGGGACTAGCGGGCACAGATACGCAGTATTTT.

This clone was detected a few times. This chain joins TRBV7-3 and TRBJ2-3; D is unclear. The CDR3 loop spans 15 amino acids. The V end was cut by 3 bases, the J end by 2 bases, with 12 bases between. The germline V gene encodes CDR1 SGHTA and CDR2 FQGTGA. The CDR3 coding sequence is TGTGCCAGCAGCTTCACCGGCCAAGTCACAGATACGCAGTATTTT. This sequence encodes CASSFTGQVTDTQYF.

This clone has only a few counts. The chain uses TRBV29-1 and TRBJ1-3; D might be TRBD1 (6 bases). The V and J ends lost 6 bases and 0 bases respectively, with 9 bases between them. The germline CDR1 and CDR2 sequences are SQVTM and ANQGSEA. The CDR3 extends over 13 amino acids. Written as DNA, the CDR3 is TGCAGCGTGGTACAGGGCTCTGGAAACACCATATATTTT. Its protein product is CSVVQGSGNTIYF. The whole variable domain, filled in from reference TRBV29-1 and TRBJ1-3, reads SAVISQKPSRDICQRGTSLTIQCQVDSQVTMMFWYRQQPGQSLTLIATANQGSEATYESGFVIDKFPISRPNLTFSTLTVSNMSPEDSSIYLCSVVQGSGNTIYFGEGSWLTVV.

This clone was detected a few times. The rearrangement uses TRBV14 and TRBJ2-1; no clear D. The CDR3 is 15 amino acids. Germline V gene lookup returns CDR1 SGHDN and CDR2 FVKESK. Trimming took off 6 bases at V and 2 bases at J, with 14 bases between the two ends. The CDR3 DNA is TGTGCCAGCAGGGAGAAGAACTCAGCCTACAATGAGCAGTTCTTC. Translating gives CASREKNSAYNEQFF.

This clone was detected only a few times. The gene calls are TRBV7-9 and TRBJ2-7; D remains unclear. This CDR3 is built from 15 residues. Looked up from germline, CDR1 is SEHNR and CDR2 is FQNEAQ (reference sequence). Trimming shortened V by 4 bases and J by 1 base, and 14 bases separated the two germline ends. The CDR3 DNA reads as TGTGCCAGCAGCTCACCGAAGGACGGATCCTACGAGCAGTACTTC. Translating it yields CASSSPKDGSYEQYF.

This clone was seen a few times. V is TRBV7-2 and J is TRBJ2-3; 8 bases are a match to TRBD1. Trimming cost V 4 bases and J 4 bases; bases outside gene matches: 10. From germline, CDR1 is SGHTA and CDR2 FQGNSA. The CDR3 runs 16 residues. The CDR3: CASSWAGGAWADTQYF. The DNA for the CDR3 is TGTGCCAGCAGCTGGGCAGGGGGCGCTTGGGCAGATACGCAGTATTTT.

Ten or more counts support this clone. The J gene is TRBJ2-7, the V gene TRBV11-2, with 7 bases aligning to TRBD1. The germline gives CDR1 SGHAT, CDR2 FQNNGV. Losses at the gene ends were 5 bases for V and 4 bases for J; bases not matched to a gene: 8. This CDR3 has 14 amino acids. CDR3 in DNA: TGTGCCAGCAGCCAAGACAGGGTAAATTACGAGCAGTACTTC. It yields the protein CASSQDRVNYEQYF.

This chain links TRBV19 with TRBJ1-4; perhaps TRBD1 as D (6 bases). The ends were cut back, 7 bases at V and 0 bases at J, with 12 bases in the middle. Germline V gene sequence: CDR1 LNHDA, CDR2 SQIVND (reference sequence). The CDR3 consists of 15 residues. The CDR3 region has the DNA TGTGCCAGTAAGACAGGACGTGCAACTAATGAAAAACTGTTTTTT. Its translation: CASKTGRATNEKLFF.

In this sample, this clone turned up many times. This sequence joins TRBV30 and TRBJ2-7, with a tentative D call TRBD2 (6 bases). V lost 3 bases and J 7 bases, leaving 16 bases between the germline ends. Per germline, CDR1 GTSNPN and CDR2 SVGIG (reference sequence). CDR3 length: 13 residues. This chain's CDR3 is CAWSGGSLTEQYF. DNA for the CDR3: TGTGCCTGGAGCGGGGGAAGCCTTACAGAGCAGTACTTC. Complete variable domain (other parts from reference TRBV30 and TRBJ2-7): SQTIHQWPATLVQPVGSPLSLECTVEGTSNPNLYWYRQAAGRGLQLLFYSVGIGQISSEVPQNLSASRPQDRQFILSSKKLLLSDSGFYLCAWSGGSLTEQYFGPGTRLTVT.

This clone showed up just a few times. The chain links TRBV18 to TRBJ1-1, with unresolved D. CDR3 length: 13 residues. CDR1 and CDR2 from the germline V gene are KGHSH and LQKENI. With 4 bases removed from V and 3 bases from J, the gap between germline ends came to 9 bases. As DNA, the CDR3 is TGTGCCAGCTCACGAGGGTCTGACACTGAAGCTTTCTTT. Protein sequence: CASSRGSDTEAFF.

The chain carries TRBV5-4 and TRBJ2-5, with TRBD2 identical over 7 bases. This CDR3 is 15 amino acids long. Germline trimming cut 1 base from V and 2 bases from J; bases unmatched to any gene: 5. The V gene's germline CDR1 is SGHNT and CDR2 YYREEE (reference sequence). Here the CDR3 DNA reads TGTGCCAGCAGCTTGTTGGTTAGCGGGCAAGAGACCCAGTACTTC. This encodes CASSLLVSGQETQYF.

J is TRBJ2-1 and V is TRBV27; D possibly matches TRBD1 or TRBD2 (6 bases each). V lost 2 bases, J lost 4 bases, and 9 bases lay in between. Looked up from germline, CDR1 is MNHEY and CDR2 is SMNVEV (reference sequence). The CDR3 consists of 14 residues. The CDR3 DNA reads TGTGCCAGCAGTTTACCGGGGGCTTACAATGAGCAGTTCTTC. Encoded protein: CASSLPGAYNEQFF.